This T cell receptor (beta chain) was captured by sequencing in a study of T cell changes during pregnancy in multiple sclerosis. The assay was immunoSEQ multiplex PCR, and TCRdb's table has in-frame clones only and misses some. The sample contains fewer than 65,000 clones, roughly 94% of which appear only once. The CDR3 loop spans 14 amino acids. CDR1 is MNHNS and CDR2 is SASEGT in the germline V gene. J was trimmed by 4 bases and V by 8 bases; bases with no gene match: 7. This clone was counted once. The receptor was derived from a female donor with multiple sclerosis, enrolled in a pregnancy study. The input for sequencing was CD4+ T cells from peripheral blood mononuclear cells, taken in the third trimester of pregnancy. This chain joins TRBV6-1 and TRBJ2-7; TRBD1 matches at 11 bases. The CDR3 sequence: CASHRTGGKYEQYF. Here the CDR3 DNA reads TGTGCCAGCCATCGGACAGGGGGCAAGTACGAGCAGTACTTC.